Sequencing of this T cell receptor beta chain was carried out in a study of blood T cell repertoires in COVID-19. Study details: T cells, B-cell-depleted T cells, or PBMCs provided the cDNA or gDNA that served as material.

CDR3 length equals 15 residues. In germline, CDR1 is GTSNPN, CDR2 SVGIG (reference sequence). J was trimmed by 1 base and V by 8 bases; bases with no gene match: 9. Sequencing used immunoSEQ multiplex PCR; TCRdb keeps in-frame clones, though not all of them. The table has hundreds of thousands of clones, roughly 85% seen once. This chain joins TRBV30 and TRBJ1-1; 11 nucleotides align to TRBD1. Sample: peripheral blood. The source of this sequence is a woman aged 40 to 50 with active or convalescent COVID-19. The DNA for the CDR3 is TGTGCCCGACGGACAGGGGGCGCAGGGAACACTGAAGCTTTCTTT. The encoded protein is CARRTGGAGNTEAFF.